A single sample is the source of the 15 T cell receptor beta chains below, sequenced in a study of cytomegalovirus exposure and HLA in healthy donors. The primer mix had 60 Vbeta and 13 Jbeta primers. Using immunoSEQ multiplex PCR, the repertoire was profiled, and TCRdb retains in-frame clones only, with some absent. The table shows around 200,000 clones, with around three quarters occurring only once. The sequencing input was PBMCs. These TCRs come from a man aged 30-40 years in good health and CMV-seronegative.

The CDR3 nucleotides read TGTGCCAGCAGCTTATGGGGGACAGAAGAGACCCAGTACTTC. It encodes CASSLWGTEETQYF. This chain uses TRBV7-6 with TRBJ2-5; TRBD1 matches at 7 bases. J gave up 3 bases and V 2 bases, and 3 bases lay outside the gene matches. CDR1 is SGHVS and CDR2 is FNYEAQ in the germline V gene. The CDR3 is 14 amino acids. Drawing the rest from reference TRBV7-6 and TRBJ2-5, the complete variable domain is GAGVSQSPRYKVTKRGQDVALRCDPISGHVSLYWYRQALGQGPEFLTYFNYEAQQDKSGLPNDRFSAERPEGSISTLTIQRTEQRDSAMYRCASSLWGTEETQYFGPGTRLLVL.

This chain connects TRBV11-2 to TRBJ1-2; possibly TRBD1 for D (5 bases). With 0 bases removed from V and 6 bases from J, the gap between germline ends came to 20 bases. The CDR3 totals 17 residues. In germline, CDR1 is SGHAT, CDR2 FQNNGV. The CDR3: CASSLDREPGRVNGYTF. The CDR3 bases are TGTGCCAGCAGCTTAGATCGAGAGCCGGGCAGGGTAAATGGCTACACCTTC.

The chain couples TRBV9 to TRBJ2-7, with unresolved D. The V and J ends lost 4 bases and 4 bases respectively, with 12 bases between them. The CDR3 is 13 amino acids. Per the germline V gene, CDR1 is SGDLS and CDR2 is YYNGEE. The CDR3 protein is CASSPGEPYEQYF. CDR3 in DNA: TGTGCCAGCAGCCCCGGTGAGCCGTACGAGCAGTACTTC.

The chain carries TRBV20-1 and TRBJ1-2; D gene uncertain. The CDR3 loop spans 10 amino acids. V lost 0 bases and J lost 8, with 4 bases in between. Germline assignment: CDR1 DFQATT and CDR2 SNEGSKA (reference sequence). CDR3 amino acids: CSARERGYTF. CDR3 coding DNA: TGCAGTGCTAGAGAACGGGGCTACACCTTC.

This clone was seen a few times. The chain employs TRBV5-4 and TRBJ2-7, with 9 bases that match TRBD2. This CDR3 is 17 amino acids long. The J segment lost 2 bases and the V segment lost 0 bases, leaving 9 bases of the junction unmatched. CDR1 and CDR2 (germline): SGHNT, YYREEE (reference sequence). CDR3 coding DNA: TGTGCCAGCAGCTTGGCCTTTGGGCTAGCGGGGCCCTACGAGCAGTACTTC. This encodes CASSLAFGLAGPYEQYF.

The CDR3 is CATSRDPKGESVAFF. The CDR3 DNA reads as TGTGCCACCAGCAGAGATCCTAAAGGGGAAAGCGTGGCTTTCTTT. This sequence joins TRBV15 and TRBJ1-1; the D gene is possibly TRBD1 (5 bases). Per germline, CDR1 LNHNV and CDR2 YYDKDF (reference sequence). The CDR3 consists of 15 residues. V gave up 0 bases and J gave up 11 bases, with 19 bases separating them.

This clone rates as medium-sized. The genes are TRBV13 and TRBJ1-3; D perhaps matches TRBD1 (5 bases). The CDR3 contains 14 residues. The germline gives CDR1 PRHDT, CDR2 FYEKMQ (reference sequence). V was trimmed by 1 base and J by 4 bases, leaving 8 bases between them. CDR3 bases: TGTGCCAGCAGCTTAGTAGGGGCAGGAAACACCATATATTTT. Residues: CASSLVGAGNTIYF.

This sequence joins TRBV28 and TRBJ2-3, with 10 bases fitting TRBD1. There are 13 residues in the CDR3. V trimming: 6 bases; J trimming: 5 bases; junction bases outside the gene matches: 2. From germline, CDR1 is MDHEN and CDR2 SYDVKM. CDR3 region: CASRDRGRDTQYF. DNA of the CDR3: TGTGCCAGCAGGGACAGGGGGAGAGATACGCAGTATTTT.

The CDR3 reads CASSGPGHDNEKLFF. The CDR3 DNA sequence: TGTGCCAGCTCGGGACCGGGACACGATAATGAAAAACTGTTTTTT. This rearrangement joins TRBV5-4 to TRBJ1-4, with a tentative D call TRBD1 (6 bases). Germline assignment: CDR1 SGHNT and CDR2 YYREEE (reference sequence). The ends were cut back, 7 bases at V and 4 bases at J, with 17 bases in the middle. The CDR3 is made up of 15 amino acids.

The V call is TRBV5-1, the J call TRBJ2-1; TRBD2 might be the D (6 bases). CDR1 and CDR2 from the germline V gene are SGHRS and YFSETQ. The CDR3 is 15 residues long. V shed 9 bases and J shed 0 bases, with 16 bases lying between them. CDR3 residues: CATSLASSSYNEQFF. The CDR3 DNA sequence: TGCGCCACCTCTCTAGCGTCCAGCTCCTACAATGAGCAGTTCTTC.

The V call is TRBV6-1, the J call TRBJ2-5; D possibly corresponds to TRBD2 (5 bases). The CDR3 extends over 14 amino acids. From germline, CDR1 is MNHNS and CDR2 SASEGT. Trimming shortened V by 6 bases and J by 4 bases, and 15 bases separated the two germline ends. The chain's CDR3 is CASRRAQRLETQYF. The CDR3 bases are TGTGCCAGCAGGCGGGCACAGCGGCTAGAGACCCAGTACTTC.

J is TRBJ2-2 and V is TRBV27; 9 nucleotides match TRBD2. Germline CDR1 MNHEY, CDR2 SMNVEV (reference sequence). The CDR3 is 16 amino acids. Germline trimming cut 5 bases from V and 7 bases from J; bases unmatched to any gene: 11. In nucleotides, the CDR3 is TGTGCCAGCAGTCCACGGACTAGCGAGTTGGACGGGGAGCTGTTTTTT. Its protein is CASSPRTSELDGELFF.

At least ten counts were recorded for this clone. This chain joins TRBV25-1 and TRBJ1-6, with D unclear. V was shortened by 1 base and J by 9 bases, with 10 bases between the two germline ends. This CDR3 has 14 amino acids. Germline CDR1 and CDR2: MGHDK and SYGVNS. CDR3 amino acids: CASSESGDSSPLHF. The CDR3 nucleotides are TGTGCCAGCAGTGAATCCGGAGATAGTTCACCCCTCCACTTT.

The gene calls are TRBV14 and TRBJ2-3, with 8 nucleotides matching TRBD1. CDR1 is SGHDN, CDR2 FVKESK, per germline. V was clipped by 4 bases and J by 4 bases; unmatched bases: 4. This CDR3 comprises 14 residues. CDR3 protein: CASSLRTGPDTQYF. The CDR3 DNA is TGTGCCAGCAGCCTGCGGACAGGGCCAGATACGCAGTATTTT.

This clone was seen just once. This chain joins TRBV4-1 and TRBJ1-6; D is undetermined. The V end lost 5 bases, the J end lost 5 bases, and 19 bases lay between the germline ends. The CDR3 covers 17 residues. CDR1 and CDR2 (germline): MGHRA, YSYEKL. In DNA form, the CDR3 reads TGCGCCAGCAGCACAAGATTTGGAGGTCTAGATAATTCACCCCTCCACTTT. Residues: CASSTRFGGLDNSPLHF.